Given below is one TCR beta chain in context. Its target is unknown. These data come from a study of OX40 agonist ivuxolimab in advanced cancers. Whole-study context: People in dose escalation had one of these cancers: hepatocellular carcinoma, melanoma, renal cell or head and neck cancer. Partial responses occurred in Three dose-escalation patients, one with hepatocellular carcinoma and two with cutaneous melanoma. Study conclusions and caveats: By week 6 at 0.1 to 3.0 mg/kg, blood CD4+ and CD8+ T cells had expanded clonally. There were also nonresponders showing low normalized T-cell clonal expansion.

The V end lost 11 bases, the J end lost 2 bases, and 10 bases lay between the germline ends. The germline gives CDR1 SEHNR, CDR2 FQNEAQ (reference sequence). The CDR3 is made up of 12 amino acids. Measured with immunoSEQ multiplex PCR; TCRdb has only the in-frame clones, and not every one. Of 20,000 to 25,000 clones in the sample, more than 75% are singletons; the top ten hold 20% to 25%. This sample comprised CD4+ or CD8+ T cells sorted from blood, obtained in a trial of the OX40 agonist ivuxolimab. This receptor was obtained from an adult with an advanced solid tumor such as melanoma, head and neck, liver or kidney cancer. The rearrangement uses TRBV7-9 and TRBJ1-3; weak D call: TRBD1 (6 bases). The CDR3 sequence is CAGDRPGNTIYF. CDR3 nucleotide sequence: TGTGCCGGAGACAGGCCTGGAAACACCATATATTTT.